This T cell receptor beta chain was found in a study of blood T cell repertoires in COVID-19. The age range of participants was about 18 to 100 years, with residence in under 25 US areas. Participants reported their clinical history, and cohort assignment relied on those reports. Original data processing: Amplified reference gene primers provided the basis for estimating nucleated cell counts. Assay used: immunoSEQ multiplex PCR; TCRdb lists only in-frame clones, some missing. V and J calls and clone size are as listed in that table; D and trimming were resolved from the DNA. The table includes approximately 280,000 clones, 80% to 85% detected once. After removal of 10 bases from V and 5 bases from J, the junction contained 9 bases not matched to a gene. The CDR3 runs 14 residues. Germline V gives CDR1 MNHEY, CDR2 SMNVEV (reference sequence).

This TCR was recovered from a man aged 40-49 years who had been exposed to COVID-19. The sequenced sample consisted of PBMCs or T cells enriched from blood (not recorded which). V is TRBV27 and J is TRBJ2-2, with 8 bases identical to TRBD2. The CDR3 loop is CATTGLGRTGELFF. CDR3 in DNA: TGTGCCACCACGGGACTAGGGCGGACCGGGGAGCTGTTTTTT.